Below are 2 T cell receptor beta chains sequenced from a single sample in a study of CD4+ T cells in melanoma. The data were produced by immunoSEQ multiplex PCR, yet TCRdb's version contains in-frame clones alone and is incomplete. The sample has 9,900 or so clones; approximately 70% are singletons. The specimen was peripheral blood. These receptors all stem from a human donor with melanoma.

The gene calls are TRBV19 and TRBJ1-2; D uncertain. Looked up from germline, CDR1 is LNHDA and CDR2 is SQIVND (reference sequence). Trimming shortened V by 4 bases and J by 1 base, and 13 bases separated the two germline ends. The CDR3 length is 15 residues. Here the CDR3 reads CASSKPDYDNYGYTF. The DNA for the CDR3 is TGTGCCAGTAGTAAGCCAGACTACGATAACTATGGCTACACCTTC.

The chain employs TRBV23-1 and TRBJ2-7; 8 nucleotides line up with TRBD1. TRBV23-1 is recorded as an ORF, its role being uncertain. Trimming took 0 bases from V and 2 from J; bases not matched to a gene: 0. There are 14 residues in the CDR3. CDR3 protein: CASSQSQGAYEQYF. In DNA, the CDR3 is TGCGCCAGCAGTCAATCACAGGGGGCCTACGAGCAGTACTTC.